This T cell receptor (beta chain) was documented in a study of T cell changes during pregnancy in multiple sclerosis. Using immunoSEQ multiplex PCR, the repertoire was profiled, and TCRdb retains in-frame clones only, with some absent. The sample contains some 35,000 clones, approximately 89% of which appear only once. V dropped 5 bases and J dropped 6 bases, with 8 bases sitting between them. Germline values: CDR1 SGHTA, CDR2 FQGTGA. The CDR3 spans 13 residues. This rearrangement joins TRBV7-3 to TRBJ1-6, with D hard to call. Sequencing used CD4+ T cells from peripheral blood mononuclear cells, obtained after pregnancy. The receptor's source is a female donor in good health, enrolled as a control in a pregnancy study. The CDR3: CASSQTSNSPLHF. The CDR3 DNA is TGTGCCAGCAGCCAGACAAGTAATTCACCCCTCCACTTT.